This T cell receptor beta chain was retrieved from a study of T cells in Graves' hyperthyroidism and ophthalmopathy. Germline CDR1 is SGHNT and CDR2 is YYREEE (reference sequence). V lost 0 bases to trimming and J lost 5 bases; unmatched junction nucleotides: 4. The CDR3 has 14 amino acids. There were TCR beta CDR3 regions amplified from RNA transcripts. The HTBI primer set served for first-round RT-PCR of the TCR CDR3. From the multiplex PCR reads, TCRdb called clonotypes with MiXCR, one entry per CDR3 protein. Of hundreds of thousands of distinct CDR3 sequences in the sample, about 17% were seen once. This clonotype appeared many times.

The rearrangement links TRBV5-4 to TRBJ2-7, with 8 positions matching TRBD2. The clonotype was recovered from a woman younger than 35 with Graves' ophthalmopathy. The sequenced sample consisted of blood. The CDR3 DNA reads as TGTGCCAGCAGCTTGGAGCTAGCGGGCCACGAGCAGTACTTC. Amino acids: CASSLELAGHEQYF.